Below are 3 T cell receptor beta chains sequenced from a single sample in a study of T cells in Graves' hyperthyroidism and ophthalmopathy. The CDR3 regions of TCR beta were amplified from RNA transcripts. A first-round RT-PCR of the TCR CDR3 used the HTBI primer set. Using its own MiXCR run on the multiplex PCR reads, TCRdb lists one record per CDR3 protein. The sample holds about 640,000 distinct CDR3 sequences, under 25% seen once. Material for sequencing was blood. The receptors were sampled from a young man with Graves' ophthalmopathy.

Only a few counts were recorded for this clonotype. CDR3 nucleotides: TGTGCCACTTCGACGAATCAAGAGACCCAGTACTTC. This gives the protein CATSTNQETQYF. The chain uses TRBV10-3 and TRBJ2-5; D gene unclear. The V end was cut by 10 bases, the J end by 2 bases, with 11 bases between. The V gene's germline CDR1 is ENHRY and CDR2 SYGVKD. The CDR3 contains 12 residues.

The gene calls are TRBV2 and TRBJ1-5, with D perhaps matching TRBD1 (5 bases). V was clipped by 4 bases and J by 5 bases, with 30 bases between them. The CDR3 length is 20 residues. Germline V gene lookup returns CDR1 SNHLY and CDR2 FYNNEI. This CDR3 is CASSAGLLDTGTSFDQPQHF. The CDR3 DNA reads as TGTGCCAGCAGTGCGGGACTGTTGGACACTGGCACCTCTTTTGATCAGCCCCAGCATTTT. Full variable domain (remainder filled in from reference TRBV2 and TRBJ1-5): EPEVTQTPSHQVTQMGQEVILRCVPISNHLYFYWYRQILGQKVEFLVSFYNNEISEKSEIFDDQFSVERPDGSNFTLKIRSTKLEDSAMYFCASSAGLLDTGTSFDQPQHFGDGTRLSIL.

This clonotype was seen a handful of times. CDR3 amino acids: CASSRSGLADNTGELFF. The CDR3 DNA sequence: TGTGCCAGCAGCCGCTCGGGGCTAGCCGATAACACCGGGGAGCTGTTTTTT. The chain employs TRBV13 and TRBJ2-2; D is tentatively TRBD1 or TRBD2 (5 bases each). The germline V and J ends were trimmed by 5 bases and 2 bases, with 18 bases remaining between them. The CDR3 extends over 17 amino acids. Germline V CDR1 and CDR2: PRHDT, FYEKMQ (reference sequence).